Below, 22 T cell receptor beta chains from the same sample are listed, as sequenced in a study of cytomegalovirus exposure and HLA in healthy donors. PCR was performed using 60 Vbeta and 13 Jbeta primers. Only in-frame clones appear in the TCRdb table, and some are missing; sequencing was by immunoSEQ multiplex PCR. The sample shows over 150,000 clones, approximately 80% of them seen only once. The sequencing input was PBMCs. Receptors originate from a woman between 35 and 50 years old in good health and CMV-seropositive.

This clone occurred a few times. The chain employs TRBV18 and TRBJ2-5, with 12 nucleotides matching TRBD2. The CDR3 totals 17 residues. Germline values: CDR1 KGHSH, CDR2 LQKENI. With V trimmed by 3 bases and J by 5 bases, 10 bases remained unmatched. The chain's CDR3 is CASSPPLAGGPRETQYF. CDR3 DNA sequence: TGTGCCAGCTCACCCCCCCTAGCGGGGGGGCCCCGGGAGACCCAGTACTTC.

This chain uses TRBV27 with TRBJ2-2; TRBD2 matches at 7 bases. Per the germline V gene, CDR1 is MNHEY and CDR2 is SMNVEV (reference sequence). The CDR3 has 15 residues. V lost 8 bases, J lost 2 bases, and 8 bases stayed unmatched. The CDR3 loop is CASLPSGGNTGELFF. In nucleotides, the CDR3 is TGTGCCAGCCTCCCTAGCGGAGGAAACACCGGGGAGCTGTTTTTT.

This sequence joins TRBV18 and TRBJ1-4; the D gene is possibly TRBD1 (6 bases). The germline V gene encodes CDR1 KGHSH and CDR2 LQKENI. The CDR3 contains 15 residues. Between the trimmed V and J ends, which lost 2 bases and 7 bases, there was a span of 14 bases. The CDR3 region has the DNA TGTGCCAGCTCACCAGCGAGCAGGGGCAGTGAAAAACTGTTTTTT. Translating it yields CASSPASRGSEKLFF.

This clone came up once. The chain links TRBV6-6 to TRBJ2-7; D unresolved. The germline V gene encodes CDR1 MNHNY and CDR2 SVGAGI (reference sequence). CDR3 size: 13 residues. The V end was cut by 0 bases, the J end by 4 bases, with 7 bases between. The CDR3 region has the DNA TGTGCCAGCAGTTACTCGGCGGAGTACGAGCAGTACTTC. Translating gives CASSYSAEYEQYF.

This chain uses TRBV5-8 with TRBJ2-1, with 12 bases identical to TRBD2. CDR1 and CDR2 from the germline V gene are SGHTS and YDEGEE. The CDR3 totals 17 residues. The junction had 5 bases not matched to a gene; V was cut back by 0 bases and J by 4 bases. The CDR3 DNA is TGTGCCAGCAGCTTGGATCTAGCGGGAGGGCCTTACAATGAGCAGTTCTTC. It specifies CASSLDLAGGPYNEQFF.

V usage is TRBV11-3 and J usage is TRBJ2-1; 11 bases are a match to TRBD1. Germline trimming cut 1 base from V and 5 bases from J; bases unmatched to any gene: 4. CDR3 length: 16 amino acids. The germline gives CDR1 SGHNT, CDR2 YENEEA. In DNA form, the CDR3 reads TGTGCCAGCAGCTTAGGACCGGGACAGGGGGACAATGAGCAGTTCTTC. As protein: CASSLGPGQGDNEQFF.

A few counts support this clone. The CDR3 DNA sequence: TGTGCCAGCAGCTTGGCGGCAGGGGTAGGCACTGAAGCTTTCTTT. The encoded protein is CASSLAAGVGTEAFF. This sequence joins TRBV7-2 and TRBJ1-1, with D maybe TRBD1 (6 bases). The germline V gene has CDR1 SGHTA and CDR2 FQGNSA. The V end lost 3 bases, the J end lost 4 bases, and 15 bases lay between the germline ends. The CDR3 length is 15 residues.

The chain is built from TRBV9 and TRBJ2-4; TRBD2 matches 7 bases. There are 14 residues in the CDR3. Trimming took 0 bases from V and 4 from J; bases not matched to a gene: 1. The V gene's germline CDR1 is SGDLS and CDR2 YYNGEE. This chain's CDR3 is CASSVGGGKNIQYF. CDR3 nucleotides: TGTGCCAGCAGCGTAGGGGGGGGGAAAAACATTCAGTACTTC.

CDR3 bases: TGTGCCAGCAGTTTGGGACAGGAGTTTAATGAAAAACTGTTTTTT. It yields the protein CASSLGQEFNEKLFF. The genes are TRBV6-1 and TRBJ1-4; 8 nucleotides line up with TRBD1. This CDR3 has 15 amino acids. The J segment lost 4 bases and the V segment lost 5 bases, leaving 6 bases of the junction unmatched. The germline V gene encodes CDR1 MNHNS and CDR2 SASEGT.

The chain is built from TRBV7-2 and TRBJ2-2; TRBD1 matches at 10 bases. V dropped 4 bases and J dropped 2; count of bases not matched to a gene: 7. Germline CDR1 SGHTA, CDR2 FQGNSA. The CDR3 has 17 residues. CDR3 bases: TGTGCCAGCAGCTGGCCCAGGGACAGGGGTAACACCGGGGAGCTGTTTTTT. This translates into CASSWPRDRGNTGELFF.

The table lists this clone with a count of one. This rearrangement joins TRBV4-1 to TRBJ2-3; TRBD1 matches 7 bases. J gave up 2 bases and V 3 bases, and 5 bases lay outside the gene matches. The CDR3 runs to 15 residues. The germline V gene encodes CDR1 MGHRA and CDR2 YSYEKL. CDR3 loop: CASSHLTGITDTQYF. The CDR3, as DNA: TGCGCCAGCAGCCATTTGACAGGGATCACAGATACGCAGTATTTT.

The chain uses TRBV5-8 and TRBJ2-6; TRBD2 agrees at 7 bases. V shed 7 bases and J 2 bases; nucleotides not matched to a gene: 6. The CDR3 contains 15 residues. The germline CDR1 and CDR2 sequences are SGHTS and YDEGEE. The CDR3 protein is CASFPRGAGANVLTF. CDR3 DNA sequence: TGTGCCAGCTTTCCCCGGGGGGCTGGGGCCAACGTCCTGACTTTC.

The chain links TRBV11-2 to TRBJ2-3, with 9 bases identical to TRBD2. There are 17 residues in the CDR3. CDR1 is SGHAT, CDR2 FQNNGV, per germline. V lost 1 base and J lost 1; bases outside the gene matches: 6. The CDR3 here is CASSLVRAGGRTDTQYF. CDR3 DNA: TGTGCCAGCAGCTTAGTGCGAGCGGGGGGACGCACAGATACGCAGTATTTT.

The gene calls are TRBV30 and TRBJ2-7; 8 positions agree with TRBD1. This CDR3 is built from 15 residues. Germline V gene sequence: CDR1 GTSNPN, CDR2 SVGIG (reference sequence). Trimming removed 3 bases from V and 5 bases from J; junction bases left unmatched: 12. The CDR3 DNA reads as TGTGCCTGGAGAGATACCGGGACAGGCGTCGACGAGCAGTACTTC. This sequence encodes CAWRDTGTGVDEQYF.

The V call is TRBV5-4, the J call TRBJ2-3; unclear D gene. Trimming stripped 1 base from V and 4 bases from J, with 7 bases between. Germline CDR1 SGHNT, CDR2 YYREEE (reference sequence). The CDR3 runs to 13 residues. The CDR3 region has the DNA TGTGCCAGCAGCTTGTACGGTCCAGATACGCAGTATTTT. Translated, it gives CASSLYGPDTQYF.

V gene TRBV25-1 combines with J gene TRBJ2-1; 13 bases line up with TRBD2. The V segment lost 2 bases and the J segment 7 bases; nucleotides outside the gene matches: 5. CDR1 MGHDK and CDR2 SYGVNS come from the germline V gene. The CDR3 extends over 16 amino acids. The DNA of the CDR3 is TGTGCCAGCAGTGAAAAGGGGACTAGCGGGAAGAATGAGCAGTTCTTC. Translation: CASSEKGTSGKNEQFF.

The V gene is TRBV7-2, the J gene TRBJ1-2; D possibly corresponds to TRBD1 (6 bases). V was shortened by 5 bases and J by 0 bases, with 13 bases between the two germline ends. The germline V gene encodes CDR1 SGHTA and CDR2 FQGNSA. This CDR3 has 15 residues. DNA of the CDR3: TGTGCCAGCAGCCCTGGGGGGGGCACTAACTATGGCTACACCTTC. It codes for CASSPGGGTNYGYTF.

The chain carries TRBV23-1 and TRBJ2-7, with D perhaps TRBD1 (7 bases). TRBV23-1 is sorted into the ORF group, with uncertain function. V lost 4 bases to trimming and J lost 6 bases, with 16 bases between them. The CDR3 is 14 amino acids. The DNA for the CDR3 is TGCGCCAGCAGTCGGCTCAGGGGGGAATGCGAGCAGTACTTC. Its translation is CASSRLRGECEQYF.

Concerning this clone: This CDR3 is also generated by other DNA sequences in the sample. The V gene is TRBV6-5, the J gene TRBJ1-6; no firm D call. The V gene lost 0 bases and the J gene lost 7 bases, with 13 bases spanning the gap. The germline V gene encodes CDR1 MNHEY and CDR2 SVGAGI. This CDR3 is built from 16 residues. The CDR3 region is CASSYSNGPRNSPLHF. The CDR3 nucleotides read TGTGCCAGCAGTTACTCAAACGGTCCGAGGAATTCACCCCTCCACTTT.

As concerns this clone: With a much larger clone just one base away, this may be a read error. The rearrangement uses TRBV7-8 and TRBJ1-1; TRBD1 agrees at 9 bases. Per germline, CDR1 SGHVS and CDR2 FQNEAQ. CDR3 size: 14 residues. The junction had 1 base not matched to a gene; V was cut back by 4 bases and J by 1 base. CDR3 in DNA: TGTGCCAGCAGCTGGGGACAGGGGAACACTGAAGCTTTCTTT. Protein: CASSWGQGNTEAFF.

The chain is built from TRBV28 and TRBJ2-7; 9 bases match TRBD1. Germline assignment: CDR1 MDHEN and CDR2 SYDVKM. CDR3 length equals 18 residues. The V gene end was trimmed by 6 bases and the J gene end by 9 bases; junction bases not matched to a gene: 24. The CDR3 DNA follows: TGTGCCAGCAGCGACCCTGGGACAGGGAGTCCCCTGGGTTCGAGGCAGTACTTC. This codes for CASSDPGTGSPLGSRQYF. Full variable domain (rest looked up from reference TRBV28 and TRBJ2-7): DVKVTQSSRYLVKRTGEKVFLECVQDMDHENMFWYRQDPGLGLRLIYFSYDVKMKEKGDIPEGYSVSREKKERFSLILESASTNQTSMYLCASSDPGTGSPLGSRQYFGPGTRLTVT.

The rearrangement links TRBV9 to TRBJ2-3; D is perhaps TRBD2 (6 bases). The CDR3 runs 14 residues. Trimming removed 3 bases from V and 7 bases from J, with 15 bases in between. In germline, CDR1 is SGDLS, CDR2 YYNGEE. CDR3 loop: CASSGGLAPNTQYF. As DNA, the CDR3 is TGTGCCAGCAGCGGGGGACTCGCCCCAAATACGCAGTATTTT.